The clone carrying this TCR beta chain was recorded many times. This CDR3 has 14 amino acids. Trimming took 7 bases from V and 5 from J, leaving 18 bases between them. Germline-derived CDR1 and CDR2 are WNHNN and SYGVQD (reference sequence). Among the patients, none had received any treatment before thyroid surgery. These data belong to a study of metastatic and nonmetastatic thyroid tumors. TCRdb re-called clones from the PCR reads using MiXCR. Among about 59,000 clones, 15% to 20% were seen once, and the ten largest hold just under 9.5%. Sequences were obtained from blood. The source is a male donor with papillary thyroid cancer or a benign thyroid nodule (not recorded which). Some clones in this sample may be carry-over from other donors' samples. The chain carries TRBV10-1 and TRBJ2-7; D not certain. The CDR3 nucleotides read TGCGCCAGCATGAAGGGTGGCGCCGGAGACGAGCAGTACTTC. This translates into CASMKGGAGDEQYF.